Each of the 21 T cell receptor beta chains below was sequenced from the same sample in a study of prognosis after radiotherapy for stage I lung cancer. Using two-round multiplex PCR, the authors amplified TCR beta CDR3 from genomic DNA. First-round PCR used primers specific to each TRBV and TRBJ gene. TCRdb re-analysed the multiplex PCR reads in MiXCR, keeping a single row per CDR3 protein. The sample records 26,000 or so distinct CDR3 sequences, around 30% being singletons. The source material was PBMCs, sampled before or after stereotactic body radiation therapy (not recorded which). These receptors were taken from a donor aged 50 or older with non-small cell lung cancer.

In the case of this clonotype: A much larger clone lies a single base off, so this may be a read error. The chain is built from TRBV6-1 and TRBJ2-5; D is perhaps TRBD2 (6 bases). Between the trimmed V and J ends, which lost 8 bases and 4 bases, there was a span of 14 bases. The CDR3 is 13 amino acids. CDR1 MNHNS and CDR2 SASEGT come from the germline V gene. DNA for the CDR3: TGTGCCAGCTCGGACGGGGGACTAGAGACCCAGTACTTC. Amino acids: CASSDGGLETQYF.

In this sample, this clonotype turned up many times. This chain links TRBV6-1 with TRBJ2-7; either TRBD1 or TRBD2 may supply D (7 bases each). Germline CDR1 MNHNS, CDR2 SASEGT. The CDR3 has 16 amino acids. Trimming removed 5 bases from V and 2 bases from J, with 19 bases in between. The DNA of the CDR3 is TGTGCCAGCAGTAGCAGGGGGAGGGCCCAAACCTACGAGCAGTACTTC. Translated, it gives CASSSRGRAQTYEQYF.

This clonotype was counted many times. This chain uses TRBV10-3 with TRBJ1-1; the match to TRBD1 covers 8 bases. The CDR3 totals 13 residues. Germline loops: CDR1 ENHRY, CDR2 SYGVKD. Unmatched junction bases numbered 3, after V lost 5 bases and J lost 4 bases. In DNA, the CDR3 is TGTGCCATCAGTCAGGGGGCGCCCACTGAAGCTTTCTTT. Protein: CAISQGAPTEAFF.

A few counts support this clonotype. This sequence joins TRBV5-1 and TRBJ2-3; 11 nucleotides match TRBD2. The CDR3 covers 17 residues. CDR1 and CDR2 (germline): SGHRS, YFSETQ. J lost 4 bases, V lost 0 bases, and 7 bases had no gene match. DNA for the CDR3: TGCGCCAGCAGCTTGGCCCCCCTAGCGGGAGGTGCAGATACGCAGTATTTT. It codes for CASSLAPLAGGADTQYF.

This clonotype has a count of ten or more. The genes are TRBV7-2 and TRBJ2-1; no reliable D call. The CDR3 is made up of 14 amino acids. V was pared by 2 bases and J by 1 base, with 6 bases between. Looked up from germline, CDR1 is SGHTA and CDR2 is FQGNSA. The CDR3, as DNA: TGTGCCAGCAGCTTATCGAAGTCCTACAATGAGCAGTTCTTC. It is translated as CASSLSKSYNEQFF.

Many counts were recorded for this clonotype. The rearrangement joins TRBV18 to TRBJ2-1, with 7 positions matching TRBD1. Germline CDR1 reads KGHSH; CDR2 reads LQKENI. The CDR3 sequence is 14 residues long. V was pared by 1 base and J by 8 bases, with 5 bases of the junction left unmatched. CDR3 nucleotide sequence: TGTGCCAGCTCACCACTGACAGGGCGGGATGAGCAGTTCTTC. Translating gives CASSPLTGRDEQFF.

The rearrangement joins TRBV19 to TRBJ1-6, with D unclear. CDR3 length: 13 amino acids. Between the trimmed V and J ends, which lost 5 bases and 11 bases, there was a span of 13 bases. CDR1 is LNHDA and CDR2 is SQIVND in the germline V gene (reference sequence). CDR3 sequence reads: CASSPEIQAPLHF. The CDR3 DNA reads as TGTGCCAGTAGTCCTGAGATTCAGGCACCCCTCCACTTT.

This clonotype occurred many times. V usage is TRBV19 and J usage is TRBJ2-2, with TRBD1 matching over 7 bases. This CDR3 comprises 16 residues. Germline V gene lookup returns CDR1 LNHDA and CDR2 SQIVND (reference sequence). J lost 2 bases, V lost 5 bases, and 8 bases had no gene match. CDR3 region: CASSPRGTDNTGELFF. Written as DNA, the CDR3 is TGTGCCAGTAGTCCCAGGGGGACAGACAACACCGGGGAGCTGTTTTTT.

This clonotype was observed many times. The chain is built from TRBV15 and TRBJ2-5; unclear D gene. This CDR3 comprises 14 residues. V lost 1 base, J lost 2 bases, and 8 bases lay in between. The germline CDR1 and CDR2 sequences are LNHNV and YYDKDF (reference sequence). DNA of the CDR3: TGTGCCACCAGCAGAGGGGCAGTACAAGAGACCCAGTACTTC. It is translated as CATSRGAVQETQYF.

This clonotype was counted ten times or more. CDR3: CASSPRDSNSYEQYF. The DNA for the CDR3 is TGCGCCAGCAGCCCCCGGGACTCCAACTCCTACGAGCAGTACTTC. This chain links TRBV5-1 with TRBJ2-7; TRBD2 might be the D (6 bases). V was clipped by 4 bases and J by 0 bases, with 14 bases between them. CDR3 length: 15 amino acids. Per the germline V gene, CDR1 is SGHRS and CDR2 is YFSETQ.

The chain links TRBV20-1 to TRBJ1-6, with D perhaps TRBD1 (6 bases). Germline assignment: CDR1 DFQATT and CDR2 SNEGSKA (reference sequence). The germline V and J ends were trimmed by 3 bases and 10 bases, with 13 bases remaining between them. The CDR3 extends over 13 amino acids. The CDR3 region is CSARGQGRSPLHF. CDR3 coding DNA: TGCAGTGCTAGGGGGCAGGGGCGGTCACCCCTCCACTTT.

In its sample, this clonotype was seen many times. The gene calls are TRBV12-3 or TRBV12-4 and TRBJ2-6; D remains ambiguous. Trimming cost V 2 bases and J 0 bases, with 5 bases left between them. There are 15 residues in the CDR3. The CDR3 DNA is TGTGCCAGCAGTTTACCCCTCTCTGGGGCCAACGTCCTGACTTTC. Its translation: CASSLPLSGANVLTF.

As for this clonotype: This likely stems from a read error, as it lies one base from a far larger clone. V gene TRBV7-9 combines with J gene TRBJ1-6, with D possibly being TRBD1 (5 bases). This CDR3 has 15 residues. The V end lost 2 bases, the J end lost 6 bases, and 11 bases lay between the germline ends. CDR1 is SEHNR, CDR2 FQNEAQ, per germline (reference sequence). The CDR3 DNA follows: TGTGCCAGCAGCTTAATGTCAGGGCTTAATTCACCCCTCCACTTT. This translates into CASSLMSGLNSPLHF. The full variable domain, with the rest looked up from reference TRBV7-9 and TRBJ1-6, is DTGVSQNPRHKITKRGQNVTFRCDPISEHNRLYWYRQTLGQGPEFLTYFQNEAQLEKSRLLSDRFSAERPKGSFSTLEIQRTEQGDSAMYLCASSLMSGLNSPLHFGNGTRLTVT.

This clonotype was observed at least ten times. The CDR3 nucleotides read TGTGCCATCACGACTAGCGGGAGGTCCGACGAGCAGTACTTC. Translated: CAITTSGRSDEQYF. This chain connects TRBV10-3 to TRBJ2-7; 13 nucleotides line up with TRBD2. Germline loops: CDR1 ENHRY, CDR2 SYGVKD. The ends lost 7 bases at V and 5 bases at J; junction bases unmatched: 5. CDR3 length: 14 residues.

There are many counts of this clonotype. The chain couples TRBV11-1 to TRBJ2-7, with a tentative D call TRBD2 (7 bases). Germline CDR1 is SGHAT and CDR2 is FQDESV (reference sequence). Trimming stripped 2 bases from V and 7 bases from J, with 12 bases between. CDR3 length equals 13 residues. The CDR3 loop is CASSLRGAGEQYF. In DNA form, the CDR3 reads TGTGCCAGCAGCTTACGGGGGGCTGGGGAGCAGTACTTC.

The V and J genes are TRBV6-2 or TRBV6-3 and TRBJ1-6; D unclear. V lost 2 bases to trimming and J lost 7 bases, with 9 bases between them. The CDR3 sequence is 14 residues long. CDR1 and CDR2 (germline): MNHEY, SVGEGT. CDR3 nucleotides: TGTGCCAGCAGTTACGGGCAGGCCAATTCACCCCTCCACTTT. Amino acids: CASSYGQANSPLHF.

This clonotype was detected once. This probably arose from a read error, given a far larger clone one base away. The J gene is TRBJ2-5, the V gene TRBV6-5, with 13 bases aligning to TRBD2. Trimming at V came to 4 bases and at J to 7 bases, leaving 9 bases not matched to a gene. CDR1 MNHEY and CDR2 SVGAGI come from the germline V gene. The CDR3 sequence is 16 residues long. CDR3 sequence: CASSSGLAGNSVTQYF. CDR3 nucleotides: TGTGCCAGCAGTTCGGGACTAGCGGGAAATTCTGTGACCCAGTACTTC.

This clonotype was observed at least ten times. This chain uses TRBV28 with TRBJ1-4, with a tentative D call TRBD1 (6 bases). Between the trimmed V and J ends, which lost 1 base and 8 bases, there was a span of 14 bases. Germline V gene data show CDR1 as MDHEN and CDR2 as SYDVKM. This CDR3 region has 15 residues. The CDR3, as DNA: TGTGCCAGCAGTTTATCAGGGGCGTCTTGGGAAAAACTGTTTTTT. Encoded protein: CASSLSGASWEKLFF.

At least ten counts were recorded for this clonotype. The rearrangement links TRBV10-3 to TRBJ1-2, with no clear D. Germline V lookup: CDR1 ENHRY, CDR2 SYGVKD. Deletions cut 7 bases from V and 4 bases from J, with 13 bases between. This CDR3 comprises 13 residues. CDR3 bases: TGTGCCATCAAGGAGGGTGCAGTCTATGGCTACACCTTC. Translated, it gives CAIKEGAVYGYTF.

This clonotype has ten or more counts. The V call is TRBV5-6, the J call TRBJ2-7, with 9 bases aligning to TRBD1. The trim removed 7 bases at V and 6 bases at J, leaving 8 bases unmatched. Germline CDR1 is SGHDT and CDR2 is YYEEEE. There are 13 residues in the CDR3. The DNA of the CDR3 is TGTGCCAGCCGCCGGGACAGGGTAAGCGAGCAGTACTTC. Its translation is CASRRDRVSEQYF.

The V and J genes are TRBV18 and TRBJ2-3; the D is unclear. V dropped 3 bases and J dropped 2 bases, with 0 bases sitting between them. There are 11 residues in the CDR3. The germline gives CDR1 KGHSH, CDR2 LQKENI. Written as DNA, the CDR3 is TGTGCCAGCTCACCCACAGATACGCAGTATTTT. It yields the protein CASSPTDTQYF.